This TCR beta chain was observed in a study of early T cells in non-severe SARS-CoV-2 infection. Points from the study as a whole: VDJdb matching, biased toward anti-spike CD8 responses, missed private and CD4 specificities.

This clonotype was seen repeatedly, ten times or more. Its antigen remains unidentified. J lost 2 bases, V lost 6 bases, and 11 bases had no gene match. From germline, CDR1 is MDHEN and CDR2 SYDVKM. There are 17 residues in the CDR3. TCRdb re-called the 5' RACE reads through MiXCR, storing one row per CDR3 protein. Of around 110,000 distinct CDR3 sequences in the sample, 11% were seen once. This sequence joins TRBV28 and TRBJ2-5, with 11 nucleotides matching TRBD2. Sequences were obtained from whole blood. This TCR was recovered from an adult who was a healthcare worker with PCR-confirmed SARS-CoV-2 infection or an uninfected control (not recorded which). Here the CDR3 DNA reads TGTGCCAGCAGGCAAGAAAGACTAGCGGGGACACAAGAGACCCAGTACTTC. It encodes CASRQERLAGTQETQYF.